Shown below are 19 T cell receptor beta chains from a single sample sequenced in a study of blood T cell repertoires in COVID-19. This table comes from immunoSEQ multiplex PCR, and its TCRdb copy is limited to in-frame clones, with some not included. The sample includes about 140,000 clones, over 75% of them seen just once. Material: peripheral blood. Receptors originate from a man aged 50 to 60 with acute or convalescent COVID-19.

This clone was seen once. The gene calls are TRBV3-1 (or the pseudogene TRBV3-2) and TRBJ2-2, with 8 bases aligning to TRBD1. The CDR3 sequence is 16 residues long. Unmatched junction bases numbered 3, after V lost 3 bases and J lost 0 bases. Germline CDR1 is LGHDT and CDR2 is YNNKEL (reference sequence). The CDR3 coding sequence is TGTGCCAGCAGCCACGCGGGACAGGCGAACACCGGGGAGCTGTTTTTT. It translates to CASSHAGQANTGELFF.

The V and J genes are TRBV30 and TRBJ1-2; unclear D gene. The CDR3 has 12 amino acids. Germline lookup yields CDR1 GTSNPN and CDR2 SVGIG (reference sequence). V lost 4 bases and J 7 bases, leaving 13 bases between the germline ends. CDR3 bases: TGTGCCTGGATTAGGCAGGTCGGTGGCTACACCTTC. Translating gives CAWIRQVGGYTF.

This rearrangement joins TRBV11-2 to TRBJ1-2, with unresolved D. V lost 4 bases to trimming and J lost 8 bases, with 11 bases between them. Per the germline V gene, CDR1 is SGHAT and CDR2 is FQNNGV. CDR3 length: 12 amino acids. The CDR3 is CASSSQAGGYTF. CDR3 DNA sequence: TGTGCCAGCAGCTCCCAGGCAGGCGGCTACACCTTC.

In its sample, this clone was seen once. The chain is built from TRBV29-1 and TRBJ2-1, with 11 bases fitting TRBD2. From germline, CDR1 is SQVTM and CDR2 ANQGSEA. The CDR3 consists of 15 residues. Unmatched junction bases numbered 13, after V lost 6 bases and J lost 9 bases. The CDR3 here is CSVGPSPLAGGEQFF. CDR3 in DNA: TGCAGCGTCGGCCCCAGTCCCCTAGCGGGAGGTGAGCAGTTCTTC.

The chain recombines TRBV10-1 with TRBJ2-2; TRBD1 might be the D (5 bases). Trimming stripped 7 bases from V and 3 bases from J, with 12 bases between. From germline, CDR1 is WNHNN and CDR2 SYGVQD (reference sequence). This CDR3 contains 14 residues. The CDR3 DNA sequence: TGCGCCAGCAAGGGGCAGGGTGACACCGGGGAGCTGTTTTTT. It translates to CASKGQGDTGELFF.

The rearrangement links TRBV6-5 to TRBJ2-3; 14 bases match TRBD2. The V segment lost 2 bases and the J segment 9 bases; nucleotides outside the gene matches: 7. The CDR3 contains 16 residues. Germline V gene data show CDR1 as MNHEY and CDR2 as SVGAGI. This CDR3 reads CASSYGLGTSGRTQYF. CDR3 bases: TGTGCCAGCAGTTACGGATTAGGGACTAGCGGGAGAACGCAGTATTTT.

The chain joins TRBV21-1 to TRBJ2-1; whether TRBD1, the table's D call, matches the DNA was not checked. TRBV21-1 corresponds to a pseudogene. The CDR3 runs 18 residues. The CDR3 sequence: CASSTLTPGQSSYNEQFF. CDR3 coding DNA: TGTGCCAGCAGCACGCTAACTCCGGGACAGAGCTCCTACAATGAGCAGTTCTTC.

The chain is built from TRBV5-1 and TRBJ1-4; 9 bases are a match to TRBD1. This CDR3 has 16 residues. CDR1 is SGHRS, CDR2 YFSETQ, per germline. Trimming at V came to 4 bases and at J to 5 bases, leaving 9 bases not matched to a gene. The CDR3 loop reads CASSPGRGTGNEKLFF. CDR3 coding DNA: TGCGCCAGCAGCCCCGGTCGCGGGACAGGGAATGAAAAACTGTTTTTT.

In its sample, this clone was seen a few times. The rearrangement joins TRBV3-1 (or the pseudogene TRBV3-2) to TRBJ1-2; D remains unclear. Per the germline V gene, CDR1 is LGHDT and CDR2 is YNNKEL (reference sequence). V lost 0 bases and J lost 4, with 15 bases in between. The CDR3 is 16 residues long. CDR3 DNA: TGTGCCAGCAGCCAAGATTACGGTGAGCGTGGCTATGGCTACACCTTC. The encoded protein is CASSQDYGERGYGYTF.

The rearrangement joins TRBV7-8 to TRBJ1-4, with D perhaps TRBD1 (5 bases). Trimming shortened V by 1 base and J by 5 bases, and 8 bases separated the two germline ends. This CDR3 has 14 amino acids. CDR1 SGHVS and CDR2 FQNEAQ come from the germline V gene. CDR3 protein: CASSLETENEKLFF. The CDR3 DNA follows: TGTGCCAGCAGCTTAGAGACAGAAAATGAAAAACTGTTTTTT.

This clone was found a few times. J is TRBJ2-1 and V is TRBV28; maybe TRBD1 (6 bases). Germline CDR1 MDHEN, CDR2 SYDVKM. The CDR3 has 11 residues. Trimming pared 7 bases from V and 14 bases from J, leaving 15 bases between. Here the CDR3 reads CASTQGQWEFF. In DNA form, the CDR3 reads TGTGCCAGCACCCAGGGACAATGGGAGTTCTTC. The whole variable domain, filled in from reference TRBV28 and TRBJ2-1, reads DVKVTQSSRYLVKRTGEKVFLECVQDMDHENMFWYRQDPGLGLRLIYFSYDVKMKEKGDIPEGYSVSREKKERFSLILESASTNQTSMYLCASTQGQWEFFGPGTRLTVL.

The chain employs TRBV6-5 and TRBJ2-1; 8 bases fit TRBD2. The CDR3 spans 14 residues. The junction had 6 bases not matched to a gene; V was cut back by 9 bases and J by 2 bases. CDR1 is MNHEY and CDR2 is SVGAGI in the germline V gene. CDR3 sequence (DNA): TGTGCCAGGAAGACTAGCGTCACCTACAATGAGCAGTTCTTC. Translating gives CARKTSVTYNEQFF.

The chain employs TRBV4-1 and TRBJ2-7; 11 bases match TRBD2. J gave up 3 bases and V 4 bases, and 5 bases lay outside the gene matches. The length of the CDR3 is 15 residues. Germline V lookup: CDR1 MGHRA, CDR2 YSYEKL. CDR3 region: CASSPAGTSGYEQYF. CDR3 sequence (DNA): TGCGCCAGCAGCCCGGCCGGGACTAGCGGCTACGAGCAGTACTTC.

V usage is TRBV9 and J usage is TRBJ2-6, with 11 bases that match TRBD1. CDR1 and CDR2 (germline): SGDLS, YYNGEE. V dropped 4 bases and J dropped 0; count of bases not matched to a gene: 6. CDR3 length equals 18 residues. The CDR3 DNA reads TGTGCCAGCAGCCCTCGGGACAGGGGGGCCTCTGGGGCCAACGTCCTGACTTTC. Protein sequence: CASSPRDRGASGANVLTF.

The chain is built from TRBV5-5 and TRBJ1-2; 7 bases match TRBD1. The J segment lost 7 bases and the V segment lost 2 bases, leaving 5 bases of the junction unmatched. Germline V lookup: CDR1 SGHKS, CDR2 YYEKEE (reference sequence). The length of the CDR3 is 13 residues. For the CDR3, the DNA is TGTGCCAGCAGCTTAGGGACAGCCGGTGGCTACACCTTC. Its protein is CASSLGTAGGYTF.

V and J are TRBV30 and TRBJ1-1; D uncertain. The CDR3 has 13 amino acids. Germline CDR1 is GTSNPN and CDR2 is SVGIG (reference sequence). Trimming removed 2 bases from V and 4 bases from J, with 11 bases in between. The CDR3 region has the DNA TGTGCCTGGAGTTTAGGGAGCGGCACTGAAGCTTTCTTT. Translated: CAWSLGSGTEAFF.

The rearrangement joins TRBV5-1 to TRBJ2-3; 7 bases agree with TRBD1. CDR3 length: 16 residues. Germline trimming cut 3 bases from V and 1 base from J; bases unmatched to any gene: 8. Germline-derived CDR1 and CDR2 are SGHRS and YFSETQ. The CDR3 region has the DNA TGCGCCAGCAGCTGGGGTGGACAGGATGGCACAGATACGCAGTATTTT. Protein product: CASSWGGQDGTDTQYF. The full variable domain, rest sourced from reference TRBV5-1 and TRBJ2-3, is KAGVTQTPRYLIKTRGQQVTLSCSPISGHRSVSWYQQTPGQGLQFLFEYFSETQRNKGNFPGRFSGRQFSNSRSEMNVSTLELGDSALYLCASSWGGQDGTDTQYFGPGTRLTVL.

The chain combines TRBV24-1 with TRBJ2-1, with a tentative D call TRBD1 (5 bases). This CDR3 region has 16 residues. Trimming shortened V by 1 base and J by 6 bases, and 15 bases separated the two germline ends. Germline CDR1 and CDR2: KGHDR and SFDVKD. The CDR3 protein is CATSDFGQGSGNEQFF. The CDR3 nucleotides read TGTGCCACCAGTGATTTTGGTCAGGGCTCGGGCAATGAGCAGTTCTTC.

CDR3 residues: CSASRGMDGYTF. The CDR3 DNA is TGCAGTGCTAGTCGGGGGATGGATGGCTACACCTTC. The chain is built from TRBV20-1 and TRBJ1-2; possible D gene TRBD1, 5 bases. The CDR3 covers 12 residues. The germline V gene encodes CDR1 DFQATT and CDR2 SNEGSKA (reference sequence). Trimming shortened V by 3 bases and J by 6 bases, and 11 bases separated the two germline ends.